Listed below are T cell receptor beta chains from one sample, sequenced in a study of blood T cell repertoires in COVID-19. Libraries were prepared by immunoSEQ multiplex PCR; TCRdb keeps only in-frame clonotypes and omits some of them. The sample holds 90,000 or so clones, about 88% seen once. Sequencing used peripheral blood. These receptors originate from a man of 80 years or more with active or convalescent COVID-19. Both conserved end residues are part of each CDR3.

j_call v_call cdr3_aa
TRBJ2-3 TRBV19 CASTQRLLRSADTQYF
TRBJ1-6 TRBV2 CASSADRGSSPLHF
TRBJ2-3 TRBV6-5 CASRLGRDTDTQYF
TRBJ1-2 TRBV19 CASSVELANYGYTF
TRBJ2-3 TRBV25-1 CASSGGRSADTQYF
TRBJ1-5 TRBV6-5 CASVSSNFQPQHF
TRBJ2-1 TRBV27 CASRFRYSNEQFF
TRBJ1-5 TRBV7-2 CASSPGGAGNQPQHF
TRBJ1-4 TRBV7-9 CASRTGEEKLFF
TRBJ2-2 TRBV28 CASKRSPANTGELFF